This TCR beta chain was obtained from a study of blood T cell repertoires in COVID-19 (dated by TCRdb to the early 2020s). Broadly, across the study: Collaborator samples came from the United States, Italy and Spain and covered acute and convalescent phases of COVID-19. The prospective study material was composed of cDNA or gDNA derived from T cells, B-cell-depleted T cells, or PBMCs. Samples came from the ongoing ImmuneRACE study (first 160 participants) plus 1,254 subjects from 6 global collaborators. A freely available public database, intended as a resource for researchers studying the immune response to SARS-CoV-2, is where the repertoires were released. The sample metadata nearly always contained a de-identified subject ID, COVID-19 status, age in years and sex. Subjects who had been exposed to COVID-19, were actively infected with it, or had recovered from it provided the deeply sampled blood TCRbeta repertoires that made up the dataset. HLA class I and class II types, where available, came from metadata supplied by the sample provider rather than from assay-based typing.

TCRbeta CDR3 regions were amplified from genomic DNA using the immunoSEQ Assay, a bias-controlled multiplex PCR. The authors' pipeline ran thus. The number of nucleated cells in each sample was estimated from the amplification of reference gene primers within the assay. Sequence reads were collapsed and filtered to measure the absolute abundance of every unique TCRbeta CDR3 rearrangement. For each sample, productive Simpson clonality was calculated by taking the square root of Simpson's diversity index across productive rearrangements. Not all clones reach the TCRdb copy of this immuneACCESS table, which keeps in-frame sequences only. Checked studies attribute under half of the gap to unresolved V genes and leave the rest unexplained. V and J calls and clone size follow that table, whereas D and trimming were derived from the DNA. The sample data list about 210,000 clones, and 80% to 85% of these were observed just once. 3% to 3.5% of the sample is taken by the ten largest.

This clone was seen only a few times. No cognate antigen has been identified for it. Per-base quality was not reported, and no clone a single base away is much larger than it. From the germline V gene, CDR1 is MGHRA and CDR2 is YSYEKL. The CDR3 runs 13 residues from the cysteine to the phenylalanine. Only the CDR3 DNA is retained, 39 bases long and in frame from the first base. A distance of 14 bases separates the germline ends of V and J, which lose 3 bases and 9 bases respectively. Participants in the prospective study were enrolled through a virtual design, were aged roughly 18 to 100 years, and lived in 24 United States geographic areas. In the prospective study, cohorts were assigned on the basis of participant-reported clinical history obtained from a screening survey and a study questionnaire. Exposed participants were defined as having been in contact with someone with a PCR-confirmed or clinician-diagnosed COVID-19 case within 2 weeks of study entry. In the prospective study, mobile phlebotomists collected whole blood, serum and a nasopharyngeal or oropharyngeal swab from each participant. Over a roughly 2-month period, participants in the prospective study had the option of providing additional blood draws and questionnaires. Prospective study blood samples were shipped either frozen or at room temperature before DNA extraction.

Findings and caveats that apply to the study as a whole: How much clinical and demographic metadata was included differed by source and by participant, and the metadata was provided uncurated.

The chain joins TRBV4-1 to TRBJ1-2; the D region possibly corresponds to TRBD1 (6 bases align). Sequenced sample: PBMCs or T cells enriched from blood (not recorded which). The source of this sequence is a woman aged 25 to 39 who had been exposed to COVID-19. The bases are TGCGCCAGCAGCCATGACAGGTCGGATCGCTACACCTTC. Its product reads: CASSHDRSDRYTF.